Detailed here is one T cell receptor (beta chain). This clonotype was seen ten or more times. Its antigen is currently not known. Base qualities are not recorded, but no much larger clone differs from it by a single base. The source of the sample is a study of early T cells in non-severe SARS-CoV-2 infection (dated by TCRdb to about 2021). For context, the study as a whole: TCR sequencing used bulk RNA from unsorted whole blood, so alpha and beta chains could not be paired. Here is what the overall study found, with its caveats: Matching against VDJdb was skewed toward anti-spike CD8 responses, likely underestimated virus-specific expansions, and missed private and CD4 specificities.

Preparation of the library involved 5' RACE. These reads were obtained on a NextSeq 500. In the TCR library protocol, unique molecular identifiers were attached to individual cDNA molecules to correct for PCR bias and sequencing error. TCR alpha and beta chains were both sequenced, and the abundances of alpha and beta sequences in each sample were closely correlated with each other. Per the authors' processing: Decombinator V4 was used to annotate TCR sequences for V gene, J gene and CDR3. TCRs were defined as expanded if a significant change between any two time points was detected under a Poisson model with p below 0.0001. Abundances of TCRs were expressed as counts per million after normalisation to the total number of TCRs sequenced in each sample. TRAV1-2 paired with TRAJ12, TRAJ20 or TRAJ33 defined MAIT TCRs, while TRAV10 paired with TRAJ18 defined iNKT TCRs. VDJdb, accessed 1 November 2021, was searched for CMV, EBV and SARS-CoV-2 annotated TCRs, excluding TCRs annotated for multiple antigens. TCRdb reprocessed the public reads (quality trimming at Q25 with fastp, clone calling with MiXCR) and kept in-frame beta chains. Every distinct CDR3 protein forms one entry, paired with its most common genes and DNA. TCRdb, not the original authors, processed these V and J calls. For this sample the table gives tens of thousands of distinct CDR3 sequences, of which 3.5% to 5% were detected only once. The ten most abundant clones make up 7.5% to 10% of the sample.

A distance of 3 bases separates the germline ends of V and J, which lose 2 bases and 10 bases respectively. CDR1 and CDR2 were assigned from the germline V gene (reference sequence) as LNHDA and SQIVND. From cysteine to phenylalanine, the CDR3 is 10 amino acids long. The sequence is cut down to CDR3 DNA, 30 bases in frame from base 1. Set within a cohort of healthcare workers in London, UK, this nested case-control study involved weekly PCR testing of nasopharyngeal swabs along with blood sampling. Healthcare workers were enrolled in the week of the UK lockdown, from 23 to 31 March 2020, and were followed every week for up to 16 weeks.

This receptor was identified in an adult who was a healthcare worker with PCR-confirmed SARS-CoV-2 infection or an uninfected control (not recorded which). Sequenced: whole blood. This chain is built from TRBV19 and TRBJ2-1, with no confident D gene call. The CDR3 sequence is CASSINEQFF. The sequenced DNA: TGTGCCAGTAGTATAAACGAGCAGTTCTTC.